Each of the 20 T cell receptor beta chains below was sequenced from the same sample in a study of cytomegalovirus exposure and HLA in healthy donors. Researchers ran the PCR with 60 Vbeta and 13 Jbeta primers. The method was immunoSEQ multiplex PCR; TCRdb's version includes in-frame clones alone and lacks a portion of them. The sample holds roughly 90,000 clones, around three quarters seen once. The sample taken for sequencing was PBMCs. The receptors were gathered from a man younger than 40 in good health and CMV-seronegative.

The chain is built from TRBV4-2 and TRBJ2-7; TRBD1 aligns across 10 bases. The germline gives CDR1 LGHNA, CDR2 YNFKEQ. The V segment lost 4 bases and the J segment 5 bases; nucleotides outside the gene matches: 14. This CDR3 region has 17 residues. The CDR3 sequence is CASSRSSGTGEPHEQYF. In DNA form, the CDR3 reads TGTGCCAGCAGCCGATCATCCGGGACAGGGGAACCCCACGAGCAGTACTTC.

This chain uses TRBV5-1 with TRBJ2-1; 8 bases are a match to TRBD1. Germline trimming cut 6 bases from V and 0 bases from J; bases unmatched to any gene: 17. The CDR3 has 19 amino acids. The germline V gene has CDR1 SGHRS and CDR2 YFSETQ. The DNA for the CDR3 is TGCGCCAGCAAGGAGACAGGGGAGGCCCTTCGGCCCTCCTACAATGAGCAGTTCTTC. It specifies CASKETGEALRPSYNEQFF.

This chain uses TRBV5-6 with TRBJ1-2; tentative D call: TRBD1 (6 bases). V was shortened by 4 bases and J by 6 bases, with 13 bases between the two germline ends. CDR3 length equals 13 residues. Germline CDR1 and CDR2: SGHDT and YYEEEE. This chain's CDR3 is CASSGRGAHGYTF. CDR3 sequence (DNA): TGTGCCAGCAGCGGGCGGGGGGCGCATGGCTACACCTTC.

CDR3 bases: TGTGCCAGCAGCGAGACAGTAGGGTCTGGCTACACCTTC. Protein: CASSETVGSGYTF. The chain combines TRBV6-6 with TRBJ1-2, with D perhaps matching TRBD1 (5 bases). This CDR3 is built from 13 residues. Germline lookup yields CDR1 MNHNY and CDR2 SVGAGI (reference sequence). Trimming cost V 6 bases and J 7 bases, with 15 bases left between them.

The chain is built from TRBV10-2 and TRBJ2-1, with D perhaps matching TRBD2 (11 bases). Trimming stripped 5 bases from V and 12 bases from J, with 26 bases between. Germline lookup yields CDR1 WSHSY and CDR2 SAAADI. CDR3 length equals 16 residues. The CDR3 bases are TGCGCCAGCAGTCAAAGGACAGGGGGACTAGCGGAAAGGCAGTTCTTC. This gives the protein CASSQRTGGLAERQFF.

This clone was detected only once. The chain combines TRBV6-5 with TRBJ1-1, with 7 bases aligning to TRBD1. Germline values: CDR1 MNHEY, CDR2 SVGAGI. J gave up 4 bases and V 6 bases, and 5 bases lay outside the gene matches. The CDR3 length is 13 residues. The CDR3 region is CASSPPGGTEAFF. CDR3 nucleotides: TGTGCCAGCAGCCCTCCAGGGGGCACTGAAGCTTTCTTT.

This CDR3 is CASRYFPAAVNNSPLHF. The CDR3 DNA follows: TGTGCCAGCAGATATTTCCCCGCGGCAGTAAATAATTCACCCCTCCACTTT. The chain couples TRBV28 to TRBJ1-6; no reliable D call. This CDR3 is built from 17 residues. In germline, CDR1 is MDHEN, CDR2 SYDVKM. V lost 6 bases, J lost 5 bases, and 20 bases lay in between. Combining the CDR3 with reference TRBV28 and TRBJ1-6 gives the whole variable domain DVKVTQSSRYLVKRTGEKVFLECVQDMDHENMFWYRQDPGLGLRLIYFSYDVKMKEKGDIPEGYSVSREKKERFSLILESASTNQTSMYLCASRYFPAAVNNSPLHFGNGTRLTVT.

This chain uses TRBV28 with TRBJ2-1; a possible D gene is TRBD1 (5 bases). V was cut by 5 bases and J by 9 bases, with 11 bases left in between. Germline loops: CDR1 MDHEN, CDR2 SYDVKM. The CDR3 contains 12 residues. For the CDR3, the DNA is TGTGCCAGCAGTCTGGTAGGGGCTGAGCAGTTCTTC. Its protein is CASSLVGAEQFF.

This clone has more than one count but fewer than ten. V is TRBV28 and J is TRBJ2-3; 9 bases line up with TRBD2. Germline assignment: CDR1 MDHEN and CDR2 SYDVKM. After removal of 4 bases from V and 2 bases from J, the junction contained 7 bases not matched to a gene. CDR3 length equals 16 residues. The CDR3 sequence is CASSSHPSGDTDTQYF. The CDR3 nucleotides are TGTGCCAGCAGTTCCCATCCTAGCGGGGACACAGATACGCAGTATTTT.

The chain employs TRBV12-5 and TRBJ2-7; 9 nucleotides line up with TRBD1. Germline lookup yields CDR1 LGHNT and CDR2 FRNRAP. The CDR3 sequence is 15 residues long. The J segment lost 5 bases and the V segment lost 5 bases, leaving 10 bases of the junction unmatched. The chain's CDR3 is CASGKSGTGTDEQYF. The CDR3 nucleotides read TGTGCTAGTGGTAAATCCGGGACAGGGACCGACGAGCAGTACTTC.

This rearrangement joins TRBV5-6 to TRBJ2-5, with 7 bases lining up with TRBD1. The CDR3 has 14 amino acids. The V gene end was trimmed by 0 bases and the J gene end by 1 base; junction bases not matched to a gene: 0. Germline V CDR1 and CDR2: SGHDT, YYEEEE. The CDR3 DNA reads TGTGCCAGCAGCTTGGGGGACAGCCAAGAGACCCAGTACTTC. It is translated as CASSLGDSQETQYF. The complete variable domain, with remaining parts taken from reference TRBV5-6 and TRBJ2-5, reads DAGVTQSPTHLIKTRGQQVTLRCSPKSGHDTVSWYQQALGQGPQFIFQYYEEEERQRGNFPDRFSGHQFPNYSSELNVNALLLGDSALYLCASSLGDSQETQYFGPGTRLLVL.

This clone was detected a few times. V and J are TRBV7-8 and TRBJ1-5; a weak D match, TRBD1 (5 bases). The CDR3 sequence is 14 residues long. V lost 6 bases and J lost 3, with 12 bases in between. Germline V gene data show CDR1 as SGHVS and CDR2 as FQNEAQ. The CDR3 DNA sequence: TGTGCCAGCAGTCCCAGGGTACTCAATCAGCCCCAGCATTTT. This translates into CASSPRVLNQPQHF. Drawing the rest from reference TRBV7-8 and TRBJ1-5, the complete variable domain is GAGVSQSPRYKVAKRGQDVALRCDPISGHVSLFWYQQALGQGPEFLTYFQNEAQLDKSGLPSDRFFAERPEGSVSTLKIQRTQQEDSAVYLCASSPRVLNQPQHFGDGTRLSIL.

The chain employs TRBV5-1 and TRBJ2-7, with 9 bases lining up with TRBD1. This CDR3 comprises 16 residues. Germline V gives CDR1 SGHRS, CDR2 YFSETQ. Losses at the gene ends were 2 bases for V and 5 bases for J; bases not matched to a gene: 11. CDR3: CASSFYRGRVKDEQYF. CDR3 sequence (DNA): TGCGCCAGCAGCTTCTACAGGGGGCGCGTTAAAGACGAGCAGTACTTC.

The V call is TRBV7-9, the J call TRBJ2-7, with 10 bases lining up with TRBD2. Germline V gene lookup returns CDR1 SEHNR and CDR2 FQNEAQ (reference sequence). CDR3 length: 15 residues. Unmatched junction bases numbered 3, after V lost 1 base and J lost 3 bases. Written as DNA, the CDR3 is TGTGCCAGCAGCTTAGGTTGGACTAGCGGCTACGAGCAGTACTTC. It specifies CASSLGWTSGYEQYF.

The rearrangement joins TRBV10-3 to TRBJ2-6; D is perhaps TRBD2 (7 bases). The CDR3 is made up of 17 amino acids. CDR1 and CDR2 from the germline V gene are ENHRY and SYGVKD. Trimming pared 4 bases from V and 0 bases from J, leaving 13 bases between. In DNA, the CDR3 is TGTGCCATCAGTGGCGGGGGCGGAAGCTCTGGGGCCAACGTCCTGACTTTC. Its protein product is CAISGGGGSSGANVLTF.

This clone showed up just a few times. This chain uses TRBV15 with TRBJ2-1, with D tentatively TRBD2 (6 bases). There are 16 residues in the CDR3. CDR1 is LNHNV and CDR2 is YYDKDF in the germline V gene (reference sequence). Trimming shortened V by 4 bases and J by 0 bases, and 13 bases separated the two germline ends. The CDR3 region is CATSKRDSRSYNEQFF. The CDR3 coding sequence is TGTGCCACCAGCAAAAGGGACTCCCGCTCCTACAATGAGCAGTTCTTC.

The rearrangement uses TRBV6-4 and TRBJ2-7; 8 bases line up with TRBD2. Germline values: CDR1 MRHNA, CDR2 SNTAGT. CDR3 length equals 13 residues. V lost 10 bases to trimming and J lost 3 bases; unmatched junction nucleotides: 8. Here the CDR3 DNA reads TGTGCCAAGATAGTAGCGGGAAGCTACGAGCAGTACTTC. Translation: CAKIVAGSYEQYF.

The count of this clone is one. The genes are TRBV6-1 and TRBJ2-3; 9 nucleotides agree with TRBD2. The J segment lost 2 bases and the V segment lost 2 bases, leaving 5 bases of the junction unmatched. Germline CDR1 is MNHNS and CDR2 is SASEGT. This CDR3 has 16 residues. CDR3 nucleotides: TGTGCCAGCAGTGAATGGCGGGGGGGCCTCACAGATACGCAGTATTTT. Its protein product is CASSEWRGGLTDTQYF.

This clone was counted only a few times. The chain employs TRBV19 and TRBJ2-3; possible D gene TRBD2, 6 bases. Trimming stripped 3 bases from V and 6 bases from J, with 16 bases between. CDR3 length equals 15 residues. Germline lookup yields CDR1 LNHDA and CDR2 SQIVND (reference sequence). In DNA form, the CDR3 reads TGTGCCAGTAGTATCGGACTATCGTTCGTGGATACGCAGTATTTT. It is translated as CASSIGLSFVDTQYF.

The V and J genes are TRBV6-1 and TRBJ1-4, with D possibly TRBD1 on 5 matching bases. The germline V and J ends were trimmed by 8 bases and 8 bases, with 18 bases remaining between them. The CDR3 length is 14 residues. Germline CDR1 MNHNS, CDR2 SASEGT. In DNA, the CDR3 is TGTGCCAGCCAACCAGGGTTTGGCGAAGAAAAACTGTTTTTT. It translates to CASQPGFGEEKLFF.